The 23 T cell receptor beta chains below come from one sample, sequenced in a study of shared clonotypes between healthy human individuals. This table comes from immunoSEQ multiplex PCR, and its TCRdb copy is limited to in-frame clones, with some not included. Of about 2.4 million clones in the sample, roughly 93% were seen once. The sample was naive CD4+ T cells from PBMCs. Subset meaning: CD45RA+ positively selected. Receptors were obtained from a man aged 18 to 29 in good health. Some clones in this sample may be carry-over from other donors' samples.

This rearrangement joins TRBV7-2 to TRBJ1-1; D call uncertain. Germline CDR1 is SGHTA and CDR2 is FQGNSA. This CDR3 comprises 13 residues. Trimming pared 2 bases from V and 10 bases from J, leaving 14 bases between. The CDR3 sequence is CASSLSGWERAFF. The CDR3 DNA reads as TGTGCCAGCAGCTTAAGTGGGTGGGAGCGAGCTTTCTTT.

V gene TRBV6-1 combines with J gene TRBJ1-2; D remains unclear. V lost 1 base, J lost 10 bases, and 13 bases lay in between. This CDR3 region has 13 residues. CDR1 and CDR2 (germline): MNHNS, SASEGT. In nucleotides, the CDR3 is TGTGCCAGCAGTGAAGTGGCGGTGAACCTCTACACCTTC. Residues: CASSEVAVNLYTF.

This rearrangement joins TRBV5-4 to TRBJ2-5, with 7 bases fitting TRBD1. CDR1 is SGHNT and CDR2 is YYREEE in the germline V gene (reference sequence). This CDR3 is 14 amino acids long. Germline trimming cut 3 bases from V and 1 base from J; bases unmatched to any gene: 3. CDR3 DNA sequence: TGTGCCAGCAGCTCCCGGGACAGCCAAGAGACCCAGTACTTC. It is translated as CASSSRDSQETQYF. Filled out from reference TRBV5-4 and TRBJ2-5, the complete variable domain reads ETGVTQSPTHLIKTRGQQVTLRCSSQSGHNTVSWYQQALGQGPQFIFQYYREEENGRGNFPPRFSGLQFPNYSSELNVNALELDDSALYLCASSSRDSQETQYFGPGTRLLVL.

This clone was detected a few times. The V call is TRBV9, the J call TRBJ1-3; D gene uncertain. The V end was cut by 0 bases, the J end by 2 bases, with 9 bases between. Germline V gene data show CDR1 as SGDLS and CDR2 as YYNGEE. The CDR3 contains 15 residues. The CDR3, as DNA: TGTGCCAGCAGCGTAGGGCAAAATCCTGGAAACACCATATATTTT. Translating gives CASSVGQNPGNTIYF. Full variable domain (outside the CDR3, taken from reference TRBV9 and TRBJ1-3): DSGVTQTPKHLITATGQRVTLRCSPRSGDLSVYWYQQSLDQGLQFLIQYYNGEERAKGNILERFSAQQFPDLHSELNLSSLELGDSALYFCASSVGQNPGNTIYFGEGSWLTVV.

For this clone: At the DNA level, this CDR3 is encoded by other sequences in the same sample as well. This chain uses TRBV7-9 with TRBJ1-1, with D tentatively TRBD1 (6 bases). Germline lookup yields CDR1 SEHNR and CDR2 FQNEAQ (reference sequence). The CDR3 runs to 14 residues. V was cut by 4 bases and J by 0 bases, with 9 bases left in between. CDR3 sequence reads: CASSSGQMNTEAFF. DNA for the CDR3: TGTGCCAGCAGCTCGGGACAAATGAACACTGAAGCTTTCTTT.

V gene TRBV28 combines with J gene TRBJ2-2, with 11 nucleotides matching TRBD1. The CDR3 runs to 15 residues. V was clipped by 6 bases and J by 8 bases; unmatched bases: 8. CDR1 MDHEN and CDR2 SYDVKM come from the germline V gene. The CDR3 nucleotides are TGTGCCAGCAGAGAGGACAGGGGGCGCCGAGGGGAGCTGTTTTTT. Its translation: CASREDRGRRGELFF.

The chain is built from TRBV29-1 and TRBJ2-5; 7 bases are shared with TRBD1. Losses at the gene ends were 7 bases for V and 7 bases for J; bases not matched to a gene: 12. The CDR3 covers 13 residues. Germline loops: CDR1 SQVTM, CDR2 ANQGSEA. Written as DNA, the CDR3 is TGCAGCGCTCGATTTGGGACAGTAGGGACCCAGTACTTC. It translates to CSARFGTVGTQYF.

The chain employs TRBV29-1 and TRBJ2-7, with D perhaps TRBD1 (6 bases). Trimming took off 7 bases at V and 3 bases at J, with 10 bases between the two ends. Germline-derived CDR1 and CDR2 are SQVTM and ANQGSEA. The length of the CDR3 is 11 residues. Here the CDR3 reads CSGGQFYEQYF. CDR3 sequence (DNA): TGCAGCGGCGGACAGTTCTACGAGCAGTACTTC.

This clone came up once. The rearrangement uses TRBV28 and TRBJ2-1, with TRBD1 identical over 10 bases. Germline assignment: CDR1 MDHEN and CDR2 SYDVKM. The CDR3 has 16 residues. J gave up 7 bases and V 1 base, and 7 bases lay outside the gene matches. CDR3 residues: CASSLSGQGGLNEQFF. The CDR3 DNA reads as TGTGCCAGCAGTTTATCCGGACAGGGGGGTTTGAATGAGCAGTTCTTC.

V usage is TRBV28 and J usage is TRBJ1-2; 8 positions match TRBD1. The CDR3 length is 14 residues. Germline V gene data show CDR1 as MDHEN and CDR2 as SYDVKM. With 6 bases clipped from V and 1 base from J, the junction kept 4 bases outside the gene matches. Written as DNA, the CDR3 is TGTGCCAGCAGCCCACAGGGGGTTAACTATGGCTACACCTTC. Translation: CASSPQGVNYGYTF.

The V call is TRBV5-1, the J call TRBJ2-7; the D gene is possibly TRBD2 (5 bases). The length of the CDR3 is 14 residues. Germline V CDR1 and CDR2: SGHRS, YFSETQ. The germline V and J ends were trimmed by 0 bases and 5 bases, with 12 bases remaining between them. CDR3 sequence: CASSLASGWHEQYF. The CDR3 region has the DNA TGCGCCAGCAGCTTGGCCTCGGGGTGGCACGAGCAGTACTTC.

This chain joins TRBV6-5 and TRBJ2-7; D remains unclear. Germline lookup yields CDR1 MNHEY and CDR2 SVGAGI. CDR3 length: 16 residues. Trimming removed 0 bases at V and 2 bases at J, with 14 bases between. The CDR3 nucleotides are TGTGCCAGCAGTTACTCGTTACGGACCCACCCCTACGAGCAGTACTTC. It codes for CASSYSLRTHPYEQYF.

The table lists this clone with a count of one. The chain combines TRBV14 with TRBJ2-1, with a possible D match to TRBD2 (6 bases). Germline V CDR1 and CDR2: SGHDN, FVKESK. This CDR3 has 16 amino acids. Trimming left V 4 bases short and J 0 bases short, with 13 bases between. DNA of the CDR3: TGTGCCAGCAGCCCGCCCGGGACTTACTCCTACAATGAGCAGTTCTTC. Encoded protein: CASSPPGTYSYNEQFF.

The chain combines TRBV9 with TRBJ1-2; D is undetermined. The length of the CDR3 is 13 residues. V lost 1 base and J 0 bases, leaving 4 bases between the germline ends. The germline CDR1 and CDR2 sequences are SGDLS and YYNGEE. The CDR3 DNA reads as TGTGCCAGCAGCGTACTGCCTAACTATGGCTACACCTTC. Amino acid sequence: CASSVLPNYGYTF.

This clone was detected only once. CDR3 loop: CASIRTGSSYEQYF. Written as DNA, the CDR3 is TGTGCCAGCATCCGGACAGGGAGCTCCTACGAGCAGTACTTC. This sequence joins TRBV2 and TRBJ2-7; TRBD1 matches at 8 bases. The CDR3 spans 14 residues. Per the germline V gene, CDR1 is SNHLY and CDR2 is FYNNEI. V lost 7 bases, J lost 0 bases, and 5 bases stayed unmatched.

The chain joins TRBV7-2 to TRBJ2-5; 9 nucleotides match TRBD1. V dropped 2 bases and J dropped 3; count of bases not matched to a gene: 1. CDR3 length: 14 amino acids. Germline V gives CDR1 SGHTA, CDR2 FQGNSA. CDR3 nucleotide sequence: TGTGCCAGCAGCTTATGGACAGGGGAAGAGACCCAGTACTTC. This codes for CASSLWTGEETQYF.

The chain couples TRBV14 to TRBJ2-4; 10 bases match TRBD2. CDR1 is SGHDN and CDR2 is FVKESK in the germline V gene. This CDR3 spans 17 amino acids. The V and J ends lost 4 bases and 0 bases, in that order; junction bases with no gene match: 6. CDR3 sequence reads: CASSPGLAEIAKNIQYF. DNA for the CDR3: TGTGCCAGCAGCCCTGGACTAGCGGAGATAGCCAAAAACATTCAGTACTTC. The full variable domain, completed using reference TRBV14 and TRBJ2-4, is EAGVTQFPSHSVIEKGQTVTLRCDPISGHDNLYWYRRVMGKEIKFLLHFVKESKQDESGMPNNRFLAERTGGTYSTLKVQPAELEDSGVYFCASSPGLAEIAKNIQYFGAGTRLSVL.

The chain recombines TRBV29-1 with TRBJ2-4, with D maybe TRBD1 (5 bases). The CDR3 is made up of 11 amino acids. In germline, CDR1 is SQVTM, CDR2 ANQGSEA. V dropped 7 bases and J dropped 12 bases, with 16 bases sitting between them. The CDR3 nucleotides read TGCAGCGCCTCCCAGGGTGATGATCAGTACTTC. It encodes CSASQGDDQYF. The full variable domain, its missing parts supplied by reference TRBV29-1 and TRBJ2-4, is SAVISQKPSRDICQRGTSLTIQCQVDSQVTMMFWYRQQPGQSLTLIATANQGSEATYESGFVIDKFPISRPNLTFSTLTVSNMSPEDSSIYLCSASQGDDQYFGAGTRLSVL.

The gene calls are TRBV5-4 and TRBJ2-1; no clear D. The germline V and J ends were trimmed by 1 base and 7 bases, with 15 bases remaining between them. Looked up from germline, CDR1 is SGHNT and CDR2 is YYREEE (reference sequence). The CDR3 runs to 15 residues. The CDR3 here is CASSLNQEMRNEQFF. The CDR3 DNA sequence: TGTGCCAGCAGCTTGAATCAGGAAATGAGGAATGAGCAGTTCTTC.

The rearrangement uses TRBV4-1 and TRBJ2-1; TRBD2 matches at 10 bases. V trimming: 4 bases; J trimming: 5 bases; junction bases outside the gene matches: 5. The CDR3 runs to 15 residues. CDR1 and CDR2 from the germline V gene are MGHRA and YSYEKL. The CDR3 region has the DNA TGCGCCAGCAGCCCTGGACTAGCGGTCGACAATGAGCAGTTCTTC. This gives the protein CASSPGLAVDNEQFF.

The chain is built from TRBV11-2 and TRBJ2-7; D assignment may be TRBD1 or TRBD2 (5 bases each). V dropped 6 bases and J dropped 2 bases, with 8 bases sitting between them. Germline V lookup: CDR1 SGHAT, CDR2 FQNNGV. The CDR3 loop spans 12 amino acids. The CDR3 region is CASRRGAYEQYF. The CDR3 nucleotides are TGTGCCAGCAGGAGGGGAGCCTACGAGCAGTACTTC.

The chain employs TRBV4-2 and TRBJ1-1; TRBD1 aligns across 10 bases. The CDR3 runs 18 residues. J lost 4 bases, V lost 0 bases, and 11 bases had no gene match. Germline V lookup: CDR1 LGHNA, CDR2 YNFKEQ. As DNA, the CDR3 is TGTGCCAGCAGCCAAGATTGGGGACAGGGGCCCGGTGGCACTGAAGCTTTCTTT. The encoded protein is CASSQDWGQGPGGTEAFF.

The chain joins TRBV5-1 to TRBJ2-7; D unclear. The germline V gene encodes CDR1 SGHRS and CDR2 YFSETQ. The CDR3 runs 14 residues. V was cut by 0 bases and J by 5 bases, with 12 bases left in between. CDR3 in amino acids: CASSLATEPHEQYF. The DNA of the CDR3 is TGCGCCAGCAGCTTGGCGACGGAACCTCACGAGCAGTACTTC.